These 23 T cell receptor beta chains share one sample of origin, sequenced in a study of graft-versus-host responses after intestinal transplantation. The repertoire was sequenced with immunoSEQ multiplex PCR; TCRdb's copy has only in-frame clones and lacks some. The profile shows tens of thousands of clones, around 92% of them singletons. The material sequenced was PBMCs, taken around 37 weeks after intestinal transplant. The receptors here all came from a human patient who received an intestinal transplant, so some T cells may come from the graft donor.

V usage is TRBV7-7 and J usage is TRBJ2-1, with 7 positions matching TRBD2. V gave up 5 bases and J gave up 2 bases; unmatched junction bases: 6. Germline CDR1 SSHAT, CDR2 FNYEAQ (reference sequence). The CDR3 has 15 residues. The CDR3 protein is CASSHSSGTYNEQFF. The CDR3 nucleotides are TGTGCCAGCAGCCACTCTAGCGGAACCTACAATGAGCAGTTCTTC. Drawing the rest from reference TRBV7-7 and TRBJ2-1, the complete variable domain is GAGVSQSPRYKVTKRGQDVTLRCDPISSHATLYWYQQALGQGPEFLTYFNYEAQPDKSGLPSDRFSAERPEGSISTLTIQRTEQRDSAMYRCASSHSSGTYNEQFFGPGTRLTVL.

V is TRBV6-1 and J is TRBJ1-1, with D possibly matching TRBD1 (5 bases). CDR3 length: 12 amino acids. V was clipped by 8 bases and J by 1 base, with 8 bases between them. Germline V CDR1 and CDR2: MNHNS, SASEGT. The CDR3, as DNA: TGTGCCAGCGGGGGGGGGAACACTGAAGCTTTCTTT. Its translation is CASGGGNTEAFF.

The chain uses TRBV5-1 and TRBJ1-5, with D tentatively TRBD1 (6 bases). Trimming cost V 4 bases and J 7 bases, with 18 bases left between them. Germline values: CDR1 SGHRS, CDR2 YFSETQ. The CDR3 is 15 residues long. The CDR3 loop is CASSQNGGGSQPQHF. In DNA form, the CDR3 reads TGCGCCAGCAGCCAAAACGGAGGGGGAAGCCAGCCCCAGCATTTT.

The chain joins TRBV4-2 to TRBJ2-2; D remains ambiguous. This CDR3 has 15 residues. Trimming pared 4 bases from V and 2 bases from J, leaving 11 bases between. CDR1 and CDR2 from the germline V gene are LGHNA and YNFKEQ. CDR3 sequence (DNA): TGTGCCAGCAGCCCGCAGACGGTCAACACCGGGGAGCTGTTTTTT. It yields the protein CASSPQTVNTGELFF.

V gene TRBV6-5 combines with J gene TRBJ2-7; D ambiguous. V was pared by 3 bases and J by 6 bases, with 6 bases between. Germline V CDR1 and CDR2: MNHEY, SVGAGI. The CDR3 runs to 11 residues. CDR3 sequence: CASSYRLEQYF. CDR3 bases: TGTGCCAGCAGTTATAGGCTCGAGCAGTACTTC.

The rearrangement links TRBV15 to TRBJ2-1; 9 positions match TRBD2. The junction had 2 bases not matched to a gene; V was cut back by 2 bases and J by 0 bases. CDR1 LNHNV and CDR2 YYDKDF come from the germline V gene (reference sequence). There are 16 residues in the CDR3. The CDR3 is CATSRHSGSSYNEQFF. The CDR3 DNA is TGTGCCACCAGCAGACATAGCGGGAGCTCCTACAATGAGCAGTTCTTC.

The genes are TRBV19 and TRBJ1-4, with D unresolved. The CDR3 loop spans 14 amino acids. V lost 4 bases and J lost 12, with 18 bases in between. Germline CDR1 is LNHDA and CDR2 is SQIVND (reference sequence). DNA for the CDR3: TGTGCCAGTAGTAACGATCGTGGTAAGCAGCAACTGTTTTTT. Amino acid sequence: CASSNDRGKQQLFF.

This sequence joins TRBV7-7 and TRBJ2-2; D call uncertain. Trimming stripped 4 bases from V and 6 bases from J, with 6 bases between. The CDR3 sequence is 12 residues long. Germline V gene lookup returns CDR1 SSHAT and CDR2 FNYEAQ (reference sequence). The CDR3 region is CASSSVAGELFF. CDR3 sequence (DNA): TGTGCCAGCAGCTCGGTAGCCGGGGAGCTGTTTTTT.

The J gene is TRBJ2-1, the V gene TRBV5-1; D gene ambiguous. Germline V lookup: CDR1 SGHRS, CDR2 YFSETQ. This CDR3 is 15 amino acids long. Trimming removed 2 bases at V and 4 bases at J, with 13 bases between. CDR3 amino acids: CASSLSEGMYNEQFF. CDR3 DNA sequence: TGCGCCAGCAGCTTATCGGAAGGCATGTACAATGAGCAGTTCTTC.

This clone was detected a few times. The chain employs TRBV7-9 and TRBJ2-7, with D possibly TRBD2 on 6 matching bases. Trimming removed 3 bases at V and 7 bases at J, with 13 bases between. Germline values: CDR1 SEHNR, CDR2 FQNEAQ (reference sequence). CDR3 length: 13 amino acids. The CDR3 loop reads CASSLEAGVEQYF. The DNA of the CDR3 is TGTGCCAGCAGCTTGGAAGCGGGCGTTGAGCAGTACTTC.

This sequence joins TRBV19 and TRBJ1-5; no reliable D call. Germline-derived CDR1 and CDR2 are LNHDA and SQIVND (reference sequence). The V end lost 2 bases, the J end lost 4 bases, and 12 bases lay between the germline ends. This CDR3 comprises 15 residues. The DNA of the CDR3 is TGTGCCAGTAGTATAACGAGCAGTTTAAATCAGCCCCAGCATTTT. It is translated as CASSITSSLNQPQHF.

V usage is TRBV6-5 and J usage is TRBJ2-2; maybe TRBD1 (6 bases). CDR3 length equals 16 residues. Germline V gene sequence: CDR1 MNHEY, CDR2 SVGAGI. V lost 0 bases, J lost 5 bases, and 13 bases lay in between. CDR3 DNA: TGTGCCAGCAGTTACTCCAGGGGCGCAGGGACCGGGGAGCTGTTTTTT. Amino acid sequence: CASSYSRGAGTGELFF.

This clone was picked up one time. The chain employs TRBV30 and TRBJ1-5; the D is unclear. The CDR3 length is 14 residues. Trimming cost V 2 bases and J 10 bases, with 18 bases left between them. CDR1 is GTSNPN, CDR2 SVGIG, per germline (reference sequence). CDR3 residues: CAWSPRFGLEPQHF. The CDR3 DNA follows: TGTGCCTGGAGTCCGCGATTCGGTTTGGAACCCCAGCATTTT.

This chain connects TRBV27 to TRBJ2-1; a possible D gene is TRBD2 (5 bases). Germline CDR1 and CDR2: MNHEY and SMNVEV (reference sequence). The CDR3 extends over 16 amino acids. V gave up 3 bases and J gave up 2 bases, with 14 bases separating them. CDR3 region: CASSFAQRRTYNEQFF. The CDR3 coding sequence is TGTGCCAGCAGTTTTGCCCAGCGGAGGACCTACAATGAGCAGTTCTTC.

This sequence joins TRBV28 and TRBJ2-5, with TRBD2 identical over 7 bases. The CDR3 has 14 amino acids. The germline CDR1 and CDR2 sequences are MDHEN and SYDVKM. The V and J ends lost 0 bases and 4 bases, in that order; junction bases with no gene match: 2. The CDR3 region is CASSLWGGSETQYF. CDR3 coding DNA: TGTGCCAGCAGTTTATGGGGGGGGTCAGAGACCCAGTACTTC.

This rearrangement joins TRBV5-1 to TRBJ1-2; 8 nucleotides line up with TRBD1. The CDR3 runs 14 residues. Germline V CDR1 and CDR2: SGHRS, YFSETQ. The V gene end was trimmed by 4 bases and the J gene end by 6 bases; junction bases not matched to a gene: 8. CDR3 sequence reads: CASSNGQGANGYTF. CDR3 sequence (DNA): TGCGCCAGCAGCAACGGGCAGGGGGCGAATGGCTACACCTTC.

The chain employs TRBV12-5 and TRBJ1-1; the D gene is possibly TRBD1 (6 bases). V lost 8 bases, J lost 1 base, and 11 bases lay in between. Per the germline V gene, CDR1 is LGHNT and CDR2 is FRNRAP. CDR3 length: 13 amino acids. In nucleotides, the CDR3 is TGTGCTAGTCGTGGACAGCCGAACACTGAAGCTTTCTTT. The encoded protein is CASRGQPNTEAFF.

The chain has TRBV5-6 and TRBJ2-7, with a weak D call TRBD2 (6 bases). V was shortened by 2 bases and J by 7 bases, with 13 bases between the two germline ends. CDR1 and CDR2 (germline): SGHDT, YYEEEE. This CDR3 spans 13 amino acids. DNA of the CDR3: TGTGCCAGCAGCTTTGGATCAGGGAGGGAGCAGTACTTC. Its translation: CASSFGSGREQYF.

This sequence joins TRBV7-9 and TRBJ2-7, with D unclear. V was clipped by 3 bases and J by 3 bases, with 9 bases between them. This CDR3 has 13 residues. Germline-derived CDR1 and CDR2 are SEHNR and FQNEAQ (reference sequence). CDR3 amino acids: CASSLYESYEQYF. The CDR3 DNA reads as TGTGCCAGCAGCTTGTACGAGAGCTACGAGCAGTACTTC.

This chain links TRBV29-1 with TRBJ2-3, with 9 positions matching TRBD1. The CDR3 consists of 15 residues. Germline V gene data show CDR1 as SQVTM and CDR2 as ANQGSEA. Trimming removed 0 bases from V and 6 bases from J; junction bases left unmatched: 7. CDR3 residues: CSVEDPGQGRDTQYF. CDR3 coding DNA: TGCAGCGTTGAAGATCCCGGACAGGGGCGGGATACGCAGTATTTT.

The chain combines TRBV9 with TRBJ1-1, with D possibly matching TRBD1 (5 bases). The CDR3 is 14 residues long. The V end lost 0 bases, the J end lost 5 bases, and 11 bases lay between the germline ends. Germline V gives CDR1 SGDLS, CDR2 YYNGEE. The CDR3 region is CASSVEGVGTEAFF. In nucleotides, the CDR3 is TGTGCCAGCAGCGTAGAAGGGGTCGGGACTGAAGCTTTCTTT.

The chain employs TRBV30 and TRBJ2-3; D may be TRBD1 (5 bases). Trimming took off 3 bases at V and 6 bases at J, with 10 bases between the two ends. CDR1 and CDR2 (germline): GTSNPN, SVGIG (reference sequence). This CDR3 comprises 12 residues. Written as DNA, the CDR3 is TGTGCCTGGAGCCCGAACAGGGATACGCAGTATTTT. Amino acid sequence: CAWSPNRDTQYF.

This clone was observed a single time. The chain has TRBV5-6 and TRBJ2-5; 8 bases fit TRBD2. This CDR3 is built from 16 residues. V lost 2 bases to trimming and J lost 1 base; unmatched junction nucleotides: 7. Germline V gene data show CDR1 as SGHDT and CDR2 as YYEEEE. The CDR3 reads CASSLIAGPSQETQYF. Written as DNA, the CDR3 is TGTGCCAGCAGCTTAATAGCGGGGCCCTCCCAAGAGACCCAGTACTTC. Based on the CDR3 plus reference TRBV5-6 and TRBJ2-5, the full variable domain is DAGVTQSPTHLIKTRGQQVTLRCSPKSGHDTVSWYQQALGQGPQFIFQYYEEEERQRGNFPDRFSGHQFPNYSSELNVNALLLGDSALYLCASSLIAGPSQETQYFGPGTRLLVL.